The text below deals with one TCR beta chain. Its antigen is still unknown. The germline V and J ends were trimmed by 2 bases and 2 bases, with 10 bases remaining between them. This CDR3 region has 16 residues. Germline CDR1 and CDR2: MNHNS and SASEGT. These data originate in a study of long-term antiretroviral therapy in people with HIV. Participants who had HIV were, without exception, treated in the United States. Study findings and constraints: Those clones which expanded before ART made up the dominant part of the repertoire at all time points. HIV repertoires showed narrower CDR3 length ranges than controls. Older ART regimens may have been in use when blood was drawn between about 2004 and 2017.

The run of the v3.0 immunoSEQ assay was at survey level. Here immunoSEQ multiplex PCR was the method, and the copy in TCRdb shows in-frame clones only, minus some. The table records approximately 29,000 clones, more than 75% of them present only once. This clonotype was sampled from a woman between 18 and 30 years old with HIV. Sequencing was performed on unsorted PBMCs, taken 0.5 years after starting antiretroviral therapy. V is TRBV6-1 and J is TRBJ2-6, with a possible D match to TRBD1 (5 bases). This chain's CDR3 is CASSEQGFAGANVLTF. In DNA form, the CDR3 reads TGTGCCAGCAGTGAACAGGGTTTCGCTGGGGCCAACGTCCTGACTTTC.